The rows below give T cell receptor beta chains drawn from one sample of a study of blood T cell repertoires in COVID-19. Profiling relied on immunoSEQ multiplex PCR, and the TCRdb table lists in-frame clones only, not all of them. The repertoire consists of about 250,000 clones, with more than 70% occurring once and the leading ten covering 5.7%. Sequencing input: peripheral blood. The receptors were sampled from a man of 80 years or more with acute or convalescent COVID-19. CDR3s include the opening cysteine and the closing phenylalanine or tryptophan. The D gene is left open where the match is weak. A row's size may be missing; if present it is once, few, many or a size class.

J gene,D gene,clone size,V gene,CDR3 DNA,CDR3 protein
TRBJ2-3,-,-,TRBV3-1/TRBV3-2,TGTGCCAGCAGCCTAGGACAGACAAGCACAGATACGCAGTATTTT,CASSLGQTSTDTQYF
TRBJ1-2,-,once,TRBV28,TGTGCCAGCAGTCCTCAGGGTTTTAGCTATGGGGGCTACACCTTC,CASSPQGFSYGGYTF
TRBJ1-6,TRBD1,-,TRBV5-6,TGTGCCAGCAGCACCACGTACAGGGGCGGATCACCCCTCCACTTT,CASSTTYRGGSPLHF
TRBJ2-1,TRBD1,-,TRBV28,TGTGCCAGCAGTTTGGGGACAGGACCCTACAATGAGCAGTTCTTC,CASSLGTGPYNEQFF
TRBJ1-2,TRBD1,-,TRBV6-4,TGTGCCAGCAGTGCGCAACAGGGGGCGCGCCCAAGTGGCTACACCTTC,CASSAQQGARPSGYTF
TRBJ2-7,TRBD2,-,TRBV7-3,TGTGCCAGCGGGCCCCTAGCGGTGGCGGGGGGCGAGCAGTACTTC,CASGPLAVAGGEQYF
TRBJ1-2,-,once,TRBV6-1,TGTGCCAGCAGTGAAGTTAGGGGGAACTATGGCTACACCTTC,CASSEVRGNYGYTF
TRBJ2-3,TRBD2,-,TRBV5-6,TGTGCCAGCTATTTGCTAGCGGGGTACACAGATACGCAGTATTTT,CASYLLAGYTDTQYF
TRBJ1-3,-,-,TRBV5-4,TGTGCCAGCAGCTATCCCGGGACAACAACTGGAAACACCATATATTTT,CASSYPGTTTGNTIYF
TRBJ1-1,-,-,TRBV10-2,TGCGCCAGCAGAAAAGAAGTGGCCCTGAACACTGAAGCTTTCTTT,CASRKEVALNTEAFF
TRBJ1-1,TRBD1,-,TRBV30,TGTGCCTCGGTCCCGGGACAGGGTGGGGGGCGCACTGAAGCTTTCTTT,CASVPGQGGGRTEAFF
TRBJ2-3,-,-,TRBV15,TGTGCCACCAGCAGAGATGTAGCCTATACGCAGTATTTT,CATSRDVAYTQYF
TRBJ1-1,-,-,TRBV28,TGTGCCAGCAGTTGGGGAGGGAACACTGAAGCTTTCTTT,CASSWGGNTEAFF
TRBJ2-5,-,-,TRBV24-1,TGTGCCACCAGTGATACGGGTCGGGAGACCCAGTACTTC,CATSDTGRETQYF
TRBJ1-2,-,-,TRBV27,TGTGCCAGTCGCCCTGGAGGGGCGTGGGGCTACACCTTC,CASRPGGAWGYTF
TRBJ2-5,-,-,TRBV14,TGTGCCAGCAGCCAAGGGACTCAGGAGACCCAGTACTTC,CASSQGTQETQYF
TRBJ2-6,-,-,TRBV6-5,TGTGCCAGCGGCCTAGGTGCTGGGGCCAACGTCCTGACTTTC,CASGLGAGANVLTF
TRBJ2-1,TRBD2,-,TRBV27,TGTGCCAGCAGTTGGGGTAGCGGGAGTTCGCAGTTCTTC,CASSWGSGSSQFF
TRBJ2-7,-,-,TRBV2,TGTGCCAGCGAGGACGGAGGGGCTCGGGAACAGTACTTC,CASEDGGAREQYF
TRBJ2-1,TRBD1,-,TRBV12-5,TGTGCTAGTGGTTTGGCTACAGGGGTCAATGAGCAGTTCTTC,CASGLATGVNEQFF
TRBJ2-7,-,-,TRBV28,TGTGCCAGCAGTTTATTGGGAGGCCGGTACGAGCAGTACTTC,CASSLLGGRYEQYF
TRBJ2-5,TRBD1,-,TRBV19,TGTGCCAGTAGGGACAGGATGGGAGAGACCCAGTACTTC,CASRDRMGETQYF
TRBJ2-2,TRBD1,-,TRBV5-4,TGTGCCAGCAGTCGGGACAGGGAGAACACCGGGGAGCTGTTTTTT,CASSRDRENTGELFF
TRBJ1-1,-,-,TRBV25-1,TGTGCCAGCAGGCCGCATAAGGCAGAGGGCACTGAAGCTTTCTTT,CASRPHKAEGTEAFF
TRBJ2-1,TRBD2,-,TRBV9,TGTGCCAGCAGCGCCCTAGGGGGACTAGTCTACAATGAGCAGTTCTTC,CASSALGGLVYNEQFF
TRBJ1-2,-,-,TRBV19,TGTGCCAGCGGCCGACATGGCTCCGGGGGACCAACTGGCTACACCTTC,CASGRHGSGGPTGYTF
TRBJ1-2,-,-,TRBV19,TGTGCCAGTAGTATACCACAGGGACGTGGCTACACCTTC,CASSIPQGRGYTF
TRBJ1-6,-,few,TRBV10-1,TGCGCCAGCAGTGAGTCGGGCAGGGAGGATTCACCCCTCCACTTT,CASSESGREDSPLHF
TRBJ2-5,TRBD1,-,TRBV28,TGTGCCAGCAGTTTATGGGGGACAGCCCAAGAGACCCAGTACTTC,CASSLWGTAQETQYF
TRBJ2-1,TRBD2,-,TRBV28,TGTGCCAGCAGTTTGAGCGGGAGCGTTTCGGATGAGCAGTTCTTC,CASSLSGSVSDEQFF
TRBJ2-1,TRBD2,-,TRBV19,TGTGCCAGTAGTTTTTTAGCGGGGGGGAATGAGCAGTTCTTC,CASSFLAGGNEQFF
TRBJ2-3,-,-,TRBV4-1,TGCGCCAGCAGCCAAGGGCCGGTGCGGGGTAGCACAGATACGCAGTATTTT,CASSQGPVRGSTDTQYF
TRBJ2-7,-,-,TRBV29-1,TGCAGCGTCAAGACAGGCTATTCCTACGAGCAGTACTTC,CSVKTGYSYEQYF
TRBJ1-5,-,-,TRBV18,TGTGCCAGCTCACCACCGGGAGGGGGGCGCAATCAGCCCCAGCATTTT,CASSPPGGGRNQPQHF
TRBJ2-1,-,once,TRBV5-1,TGCGCCAGCAGCTTGGTGCCCACCAGTGCCTACAATGAGCAGTTCTTC,CASSLVPTSAYNEQFF
TRBJ2-7,-,few,TRBV7-2,TGTGCCAGCAGCCCAGGACAGCGATCCTACGAGCAGTACTTC,CASSPGQRSYEQYF
TRBJ1-4,-,-,TRBV3-1/TRBV3-2,TGTGCCAGCAGCCAAGATCGGAGTACAACTAATGAAAAACTGTTTTTT,CASSQDRSTTNEKLFF
TRBJ2-5,TRBD2,-,TRBV10-1,TGCGCCAGCAGTGAGTGGACTAGCGGGAAGGGAGAGACCCAGTACTTC,CASSEWTSGKGETQYF
TRBJ1-5,-,-,TRBV4-1,TGCGCCAGCAGCCAAGCCGGGACGGGGGAGCAGCCCCAGCATTTT,CASSQAGTGEQPQHF
TRBJ2-2,TRBD1,-,TRBV6-5,TGTGCCAGCAGGAAGACAGGGGGTACCGGGGAGCTGTTTTTT,CASRKTGGTGELFF
TRBJ1-3,-,-,TRBV7-2,TGTGCCAGCAGCTTAGGCACAGGCCTCTCTGGAAACACCATATATTTT,CASSLGTGLSGNTIYF
TRBJ2-3,-,-,TRBV2,TGTGCCAGCAACTACTATTACACAGATACGCAGTATTTT,CASNYYYTDTQYF
TRBJ2-7,TRBD1,-,TRBV2,TGTGCCAGCAGAGAAAAAGACAGGGTTGACTACGAGCAGTACTTC,CASREKDRVDYEQYF
TRBJ1-3,-,-,TRBV11-2,TGTGCCAGCAGCTCCGTCGCGGGGCTCAAAGGAAACACCATATATTTT,CASSSVAGLKGNTIYF
TRBJ2-1,TRBD2,-,TRBV2,TGTGCCAGCATGCCTAGCGGGAAGTATGAGCAGTTCTTC,CASMPSGKYEQFF
TRBJ2-7,-,-,TRBV6-2/TRBV6-3,TGTGCCAGCAGCAGGACTGGGAAGGGAGAGCAGTACTTC,CASSRTGKGEQYF
TRBJ2-1,-,-,TRBV18,TGTGCCAGCTCGCTCACAGAAAAGCACAATGAGCAGTTCTTC,CASSLTEKHNEQFF
TRBJ2-1,TRBD1,few,TRBV29-1,TGCAGCGTTGAGGGACAGGGACGGGGAGGGTATGAGCAGTTCTTC,CSVEGQGRGGYEQFF
TRBJ1-2,TRBD1,many,TRBV4-2,TGTGCCAGCAGCCAAGATACGGCACAGGGGAACTATGGCTACACCTTC,CASSQDTAQGNYGYTF
TRBJ2-3,-,-,TRBV10-2,TGCGCCAGCGTAAGGGGGATGGGTCTCACAGATACGCAGTATTTT,CASVRGMGLTDTQYF
TRBJ2-1,TRBD2,-,TRBV7-9,TGTGCCAGCAGCCCGTCGCCCCTAGCGGGGACCTACAATGAGCAGTTCTTC,CASSPSPLAGTYNEQFF
TRBJ1-5,TRBD1,-,TRBV4-1,TGCGCCAGCAGCCAGATTCCCCCGGGACAGACGAATCAGCCCCAGCATTTT,CASSQIPPGQTNQPQHF
TRBJ2-3,TRBD2,-,TRBV30,TGTGCCTGGAGAAGACTAGCGGGAGGAATGGATACGCAGTATTTT,CAWRRLAGGMDTQYF
TRBJ2-5,TRBD2,few,TRBV19,TGTGCCAGTAGTCCGGGGGGCCCTAGCGGGGCCCCAGGGGAGACCCAGTACTTC,CASSPGGPSGAPGETQYF